The 21 T cell receptor beta chains listed next were all sequenced from one sample in a study of CD8+ T cells in alopecia areata. Treatment reported: oral pan-JAK inhibitor, 5-10 mg twice daily. cDNA reverse transcribed from extracted RNA served as the sequencing template. Clones were read by immunoSEQ multiplex PCR, and TCRdb kept only the in-frame ones, dropping some. The sample consists of 200,000 to 250,000 clones, about 50% of them appearing once. The specimen was CD4+ T cells sorted from blood, collected at week 4, from a patient treated with tofacitinib. These receptors were taken from a human donor with alopecia areata.

The chain recombines TRBV30 with TRBJ2-3, with 7 bases matching TRBD2. This CDR3 spans 14 amino acids. V gave up 3 bases and J gave up 2 bases; unmatched junction bases: 5. From germline, CDR1 is GTSNPN and CDR2 SVGIG (reference sequence). The CDR3, as DNA: TGTGCCTGGAGACTAGCGAGTAACACAGATACGCAGTATTTT. It translates to CAWRLASNTDTQYF.

This clone has only a few counts. J is TRBJ1-2 and V is TRBV9; D is perhaps TRBD1 (5 bases). The CDR3 extends over 13 amino acids. Germline CDR1 reads SGDLS; CDR2 reads YYNGEE. Trimming stripped 5 bases from V and 7 bases from J, with 15 bases between. The CDR3 loop reads CASRVSGGGGYTF. The CDR3, as DNA: TGTGCCAGCAGGGTGTCCGGGGGAGGTGGCTACACCTTC.

The chain employs TRBV14 and TRBJ1-2; TRBD1 is a possible D gene (5 bases). V was clipped by 2 bases and J by 7 bases, with 8 bases between them. The CDR3 is 12 residues long. CDR1 SGHDN and CDR2 FVKESK come from the germline V gene. The CDR3 sequence: CASSQRGSGYTF. CDR3 bases: TGTGCCAGCAGCCAAAGGGGTTCTGGCTACACCTTC.

V and J are TRBV9 and TRBJ1-4; the D gene is possibly TRBD1 (5 bases). This CDR3 comprises 14 residues. In germline, CDR1 is SGDLS, CDR2 YYNGEE. Trimming left V 4 bases short and J 6 bases short, with 13 bases between. CDR3 sequence reads: CASSPTPTDEKLFF. The CDR3, as DNA: TGTGCCAGCAGCCCGACCCCGACAGATGAAAAACTGTTTTTT.

This clone was detected only a few times. This chain joins TRBV15 and TRBJ1-4, with no clear D. Germline V lookup: CDR1 LNHNV, CDR2 YYDKDF (reference sequence). The CDR3 sequence is 12 residues long. The V end was cut by 3 bases, the J end by 8 bases, with 7 bases between. The CDR3 here is CATSSPEEKLFF. In DNA, the CDR3 is TGTGCCACCAGCAGCCCGGAAGAAAAACTGTTTTTT.

The gene calls are TRBV15 and TRBJ2-1, with no clear D. The ends were cut back, 1 base at V and 4 bases at J, with 11 bases in the middle. This CDR3 contains 15 residues. Germline loops: CDR1 LNHNV, CDR2 YYDKDF (reference sequence). The CDR3 reads CATSRVAHTYNEQFF. The CDR3 bases are TGTGCCACCAGCAGAGTGGCACACACATACAATGAGCAGTTCTTC.

V gene TRBV25-1 combines with J gene TRBJ2-2; the D is unclear. Germline-derived CDR1 and CDR2 are MGHDK and SYGVNS. V was trimmed by 1 base and J by 5 bases, leaving 8 bases between them. The CDR3 has 14 residues. CDR3 in amino acids: CASSESYNTGELFF. The CDR3 nucleotides are TGTGCCAGCAGTGAATCCTACAATACCGGGGAGCTGTTTTTT.

V is TRBV30 and J is TRBJ1-4; 9 positions agree with TRBD1. V was clipped by 4 bases and J by 7 bases; unmatched bases: 10. Per the germline V gene, CDR1 is GTSNPN and CDR2 is SVGIG (reference sequence). The CDR3 has 15 residues. For the CDR3, the DNA is TGTGCCTGGACTCGTACCGGGACAGGGAGTGAAAAACTGTTTTTT. This gives the protein CAWTRTGTGSEKLFF.

CDR3 protein: CASSEGARGPEAFF. The CDR3 bases are TGTGCCAGCAGTGAAGGGGCCAGGGGCCCTGAAGCTTTCTTT. The V call is TRBV6-1, the J call TRBJ1-1; a weak D match, TRBD1 (6 bases). This CDR3 is built from 14 residues. V was trimmed by 1 base and J by 6 bases, leaving 12 bases between them. Germline V gene lookup returns CDR1 MNHNS and CDR2 SASEGT.

The chain carries TRBV5-1 and TRBJ2-5, with TRBD1 as a possible D gene (6 bases). Deletions cut 0 bases from V and 2 bases from J, with 8 bases between. The V gene's germline CDR1 is SGHRS and CDR2 YFSETQ. The CDR3 runs to 14 residues. The CDR3 region is CASSLAGQQETQYF. For the CDR3, the DNA is TGCGCCAGCAGCTTGGCCGGACAGCAAGAGACCCAGTACTTC. The full variable domain, its missing parts supplied by reference TRBV5-1 and TRBJ2-5, is KAGVTQTPRYLIKTRGQQVTLSCSPISGHRSVSWYQQTPGQGLQFLFEYFSETQRNKGNFPGRFSGRQFSNSRSEMNVSTLELGDSALYLCASSLAGQQETQYFGPGTRLLVL.

The chain recombines TRBV10-3 with TRBJ2-7; perhaps TRBD2 as D (6 bases). The CDR3 extends over 13 amino acids. Trimming took off 4 bases at V and 4 bases at J, with 11 bases between the two ends. Germline CDR1 ENHRY, CDR2 SYGVKD. The CDR3 protein is CAISGGTPYEQYF. CDR3 DNA sequence: TGTGCCATCAGTGGCGGGACCCCTTACGAGCAGTACTTC.

This clone was counted a few times. V gene TRBV4-3 combines with J gene TRBJ1-1; D gene ambiguous. The V and J ends lost 1 base and 1 base respectively, with 7 bases between them. Germline V gives CDR1 LGHNA, CDR2 YSLEER. There are 14 residues in the CDR3. As DNA, the CDR3 is TGCGCCAGCAGCCAAGGTGGGGAGAACACTGAAGCTTTCTTT. It codes for CASSQGGENTEAFF.

The V and J genes are TRBV27 and TRBJ1-2, with unresolved D. This CDR3 is 11 amino acids long. Deletions cut 3 bases from V and 7 bases from J, with 6 bases between. Germline values: CDR1 MNHEY, CDR2 SMNVEV (reference sequence). The chain's CDR3 is CASSFGGGYTF. The CDR3 region has the DNA TGTGCCAGCAGTTTCGGTGGTGGCTACACCTTC.

The V call is TRBV6-5, the J call TRBJ1-1; D unclear. Germline CDR1 and CDR2: MNHEY and SVGAGI. CDR3 length equals 15 residues. Trimming cost V 2 bases and J 0 bases, with 10 bases left between them. CDR3 region: CASSYRQSMNTEAFF. DNA for the CDR3: TGTGCCAGCAGTTACCGGCAGAGCATGAACACTGAAGCTTTCTTT.

The chain carries TRBV4-1 and TRBJ2-5; D unclear. The J call may be wrong; the DNA end is better matched by TRBJ2-7. CDR1 is MGHRA and CDR2 is YSYEKL in the germline V gene. The CDR3 has 13 amino acids. DNA for the CDR3: TGCGCCAGCAGCCTACGCTCTCTCGACGAGCAGTACTTC. Translated: CASSLRSLDEQYF.

This clone occurred once. This chain links TRBV5-1 with TRBJ2-7, with D uncertain. This CDR3 spans 12 amino acids. The germline CDR1 and CDR2 sequences are SGHRS and YFSETQ. Trimming pared 0 bases from V and 5 bases from J, leaving 6 bases between. CDR3 residues: CASSLAGNEQYF. CDR3 coding DNA: TGCGCCAGCAGCTTGGCGGGCAACGAGCAGTACTTC.

The table lists this clone with a few counts. V gene TRBV29-1 combines with J gene TRBJ2-3, with D unclear. The CDR3 loop spans 14 amino acids. V was pared by 4 bases and J by 0 bases, with 11 bases between. CDR1 is SQVTM, CDR2 ANQGSEA, per germline. The CDR3 sequence: CSVVLFLSTDTQYF. DNA of the CDR3: TGCAGCGTTGTTCTTTTCCTTAGCACAGATACGCAGTATTTT.

This chain links TRBV29-1 with TRBJ2-2; D call uncertain. CDR1 is SQVTM and CDR2 is ANQGSEA in the germline V gene. Trimming cost V 3 bases and J 1 base, with 6 bases left between them. The CDR3 totals 13 residues. CDR3 residues: CSVDSKNTGELFF. CDR3 sequence (DNA): TGCAGCGTTGACTCGAAGAACACCGGGGAGCTGTTTTTT.

This chain connects TRBV11-2 to TRBJ2-5, with D unresolved. Trimming took 5 bases from V and 8 from J, leaving 12 bases between them. Germline V gives CDR1 SGHAT, CDR2 FQNNGV. The CDR3 is made up of 12 amino acids. Here the CDR3 DNA reads TGTGCCAGCAGCAGCACAGCGAGCACCCAGTACTTC. Its protein product is CASSSTASTQYF.

The V gene is TRBV29-1, the J gene TRBJ2-2, with D maybe TRBD2 (5 bases). The CDR3 has 13 amino acids. Germline-derived CDR1 and CDR2 are SQVTM and ANQGSEA. The V gene lost 7 bases and the J gene lost 4 bases, with 13 bases spanning the gap. The CDR3 reads CSAGTGSTGELFF. In DNA, the CDR3 is TGCAGCGCCGGTACGGGGAGCACCGGGGAGCTGTTTTTT.

The chain joins TRBV29-1 to TRBJ2-5, with D hard to call. V lost 4 bases to trimming and J lost 5 bases, with 11 bases between them. This CDR3 is built from 12 residues. Germline-derived CDR1 and CDR2 are SQVTM and ANQGSEA. DNA of the CDR3: TGCAGCGTTGGCCTCCTTGGGGAGACCCAGTACTTC. This codes for CSVGLLGETQYF. Full variable domain (rest looked up from reference TRBV29-1 and TRBJ2-5): SAVISQKPSRDICQRGTSLTIQCQVDSQVTMMFWYRQQPGQSLTLIATANQGSEATYESGFVIDKFPISRPNLTFSTLTVSNMSPEDSSIYLCSVGLLGETQYFGPGTRLLVL.